Each of the 22 T cell receptor beta chains below was sequenced from the same sample in a study of Ad26.COV2.S vaccination and SARS-CoV-2 variants. Treatment reported: around 19 received Ad26.COV2.S at low or high dose, single or two shots; about five received placebo; per-sample allocation not given. The samples date from day 63 after the first vaccine or placebo injection. This table comes from immunoSEQ multiplex PCR, and its TCRdb copy is limited to in-frame clones, with some not included. This sample has more than 300,000 clones; about 82% occur once, and the top ten carry approximately 2.1%. The specimen was peripheral blood, collected in a trial of Ad26.COV2.S vaccine versus placebo. The source of these receptors is a person between 18 and 60 years old who received the Ad26.COV2.S COVID-19 vaccine or a placebo.

The chain employs TRBV3-1 (or the pseudogene TRBV3-2) and TRBJ2-5; the match to TRBD1 covers 9 bases. V dropped 4 bases and J dropped 4; count of bases not matched to a gene: 13. Germline assignment: CDR1 LGHDT and CDR2 YNNKEL (reference sequence). The CDR3 has 17 residues. The DNA for the CDR3 is TGTGCCAGCAGCCTTCCTCCGGGACAGGGTGCGCGAGAGACCCAGTACTTC. It yields the protein CASSLPPGQGARETQYF.

The chain combines TRBV7-9 with TRBJ2-1; no clear D gene. CDR3 length equals 14 residues. V was pared by 3 bases and J by 1 base, with 7 bases between. The germline V gene encodes CDR1 SEHNR and CDR2 FQNEAQ (reference sequence). The CDR3 protein is CASSLRNSYNEQFF. CDR3 nucleotides: TGTGCCAGCAGCTTGAGGAATTCCTACAATGAGCAGTTCTTC.

The chain couples TRBV15 to TRBJ2-3; no definite D call. CDR1 is LNHNV and CDR2 is YYDKDF in the germline V gene (reference sequence). Trimming stripped 4 bases from V and 3 bases from J, with 11 bases between. The CDR3 is 14 residues long. The CDR3 reads CATSKGSPTDTQYF. In DNA form, the CDR3 reads TGTGCCACCAGCAAAGGCAGCCCAACAGATACGCAGTATTTT.

The chain recombines TRBV19 with TRBJ1-1; a possible D gene is TRBD1 (6 bases). The V end lost 7 bases, the J end lost 0 bases, and 12 bases lay between the germline ends. This CDR3 is 14 amino acids long. Germline CDR1 reads LNHDA; CDR2 reads SQIVND (reference sequence). The CDR3 protein is CASNTQGMNTEAFF. CDR3 DNA sequence: TGTGCCAGTAATACTCAGGGGATGAACACTGAAGCTTTCTTT.

The chain uses TRBV19 and TRBJ1-1; D uncertain. V lost 6 bases and J lost 0, with 8 bases in between. The V gene's germline CDR1 is LNHDA and CDR2 SQIVND (reference sequence). The CDR3 length is 13 residues. The chain's CDR3 is CASSSRLNTEAFF. The CDR3 DNA sequence: TGTGCCAGTAGCTCCCGTCTGAACACTGAAGCTTTCTTT.

This clone occurred a few times. V usage is TRBV7-8 and J usage is TRBJ2-1, with D perhaps TRBD2 (5 bases). With 3 bases removed from V and 3 bases from J, the gap between germline ends came to 15 bases. The CDR3 covers 16 residues. The germline V gene encodes CDR1 SGHVS and CDR2 FQNEAQ. The DNA of the CDR3 is TGTGCCAGCAGCTTGTCGACCGGGATTTTCTACAATGAGCAGTTCTTC. It translates to CASSLSTGIFYNEQFF. Drawing the rest from reference TRBV7-8 and TRBJ2-1, the complete variable domain is GAGVSQSPRYKVAKRGQDVALRCDPISGHVSLFWYQQALGQGPEFLTYFQNEAQLDKSGLPSDRFFAERPEGSVSTLKIQRTQQEDSAVYLCASSLSTGIFYNEQFFGPGTRLTVL.

Here the CDR3 reads CATSEPIGNNYGYTF. In DNA form, the CDR3 reads TGTGCCACCAGTGAACCAATAGGGAACAACTATGGCTACACCTTC. The rearrangement joins TRBV24-1 to TRBJ1-2; D unresolved. The germline V gene has CDR1 KGHDR and CDR2 SFDVKD. This CDR3 region has 15 residues. V was trimmed by 4 bases and J by 2 bases, leaving 13 bases between them.

The rearrangement links TRBV5-1 to TRBJ2-7; the D gene is possibly TRBD1 (6 bases). Trimming removed 2 bases from V and 0 bases from J, with 12 bases in between. The germline V gene encodes CDR1 SGHRS and CDR2 YFSETQ. This CDR3 region has 15 residues. CDR3 sequence: CASSFRTASSYEQYF. In nucleotides, the CDR3 is TGCGCCAGCAGCTTCAGGACAGCGAGCTCCTACGAGCAGTACTTC.

The chain uses TRBV18 and TRBJ1-4, with 8 bases lining up with TRBD1. The germline V gene encodes CDR1 KGHSH and CDR2 LQKENI. This CDR3 has 14 residues. Germline trimming cut 3 bases from V and 3 bases from J; bases unmatched to any gene: 0. The CDR3 DNA sequence: TGTGCCAGCTCACCGGACAGGGCTAATGAAAAACTGTTTTTT. Its translation: CASSPDRANEKLFF.

CDR3 protein: CAISESGPNQPQHF. DNA of the CDR3: TGTGCCATCAGTGAGTCAGGTCCTAATCAGCCCCAGCATTTT. The chain combines TRBV10-3 with TRBJ1-5; D is undetermined. The CDR3 is made up of 14 amino acids. CDR1 and CDR2 (germline): ENHRY, SYGVKD. Trimming took off 0 bases at V and 4 bases at J, with 7 bases between the two ends.

The chain recombines TRBV5-1 with TRBJ2-1, with 8 bases aligning to TRBD2. The CDR3 covers 16 residues. Germline V gives CDR1 SGHRS, CDR2 YFSETQ. The junction had 14 bases not matched to a gene; V was cut back by 4 bases and J by 8 bases. The chain's CDR3 is CASSAAPGLVTDEQFF. The CDR3 bases are TGCGCCAGCAGCGCAGCACCGGGACTAGTTACGGATGAGCAGTTCTTC.

This clone was counted only a few times. The V call is TRBV25-1, the J call TRBJ2-2; D may be TRBD2 (5 bases). This CDR3 is 14 amino acids long. Germline V gives CDR1 MGHDK, CDR2 SYGVNS. Trimming stripped 4 bases from V and 2 bases from J, with 8 bases between. CDR3: CASSGRGNTGELFF. The CDR3 coding sequence is TGTGCCAGCAGTGGCCGGGGTAACACCGGGGAGCTGTTTTTT.

The chain carries TRBV18 and TRBJ2-7; D gene ambiguous. Between the trimmed V and J ends, which lost 6 bases and 5 bases, there was a span of 20 bases. The CDR3 consists of 15 residues. In germline, CDR1 is KGHSH, CDR2 LQKENI. CDR3 protein: CASSFDEAVIHEQYF. DNA of the CDR3: TGTGCCAGCTCTTTTGATGAGGCAGTCATCCACGAGCAGTACTTC.

This chain connects TRBV7-8 to TRBJ2-1; TRBD2 aligns across 12 bases. The ends lost 4 bases at V and 6 bases at J; junction bases unmatched: 4. From germline, CDR1 is SGHVS and CDR2 FQNEAQ. The CDR3 is 15 residues long. The CDR3 loop reads CASSSSGGGRNEQFF. The CDR3 DNA reads as TGTGCCAGCAGCTCTAGCGGGGGGGGCCGCAATGAGCAGTTCTTC.

This chain uses TRBV4-1 with TRBJ2-1, with D possibly matching TRBD2 (5 bases). There are 17 residues in the CDR3. The V end lost 4 bases, the J end lost 0 bases, and 16 bases lay between the germline ends. CDR1 and CDR2 (germline): MGHRA, YSYEKL. This chain's CDR3 is CASSPWGAESSYNEQFF. The CDR3, as DNA: TGCGCCAGCAGCCCTTGGGGAGCAGAGAGCTCCTACAATGAGCAGTTCTTC.

V and J are TRBV27 and TRBJ2-1; unclear D gene. The V end was cut by 5 bases, the J end by 0 bases, with 5 bases between. This CDR3 is built from 13 residues. Germline CDR1 reads MNHEY; CDR2 reads SMNVEV (reference sequence). The CDR3 loop is CASSASSYNEQFF. CDR3 DNA: TGTGCCAGCAGTGCCAGCTCCTACAATGAGCAGTTCTTC.

The chain employs TRBV28 and TRBJ2-3, with TRBD1 matching over 11 bases. The CDR3 totals 15 residues. V shed 7 bases, J shed 3 bases, and the junction held 6 bases outside the gene matches. Germline V CDR1 and CDR2: MDHEN, SYDVKM. DNA for the CDR3: TGTGCCAGCACCAGGACAGGGGGCTTGACAGATACGCAGTATTTT. Its translation is CASTRTGGLTDTQYF.

Here the CDR3 reads CASSSPGQGKTEQYF. CDR3 coding DNA: TGTGCCAGCAGTTCTCCGGGACAGGGGAAAACCGAGCAGTACTTC. The V gene is TRBV27, the J gene TRBJ2-7; TRBD1 agrees at 10 bases. V dropped 4 bases and J dropped 6; count of bases not matched to a gene: 9. The CDR3 consists of 15 residues. CDR1 and CDR2 (germline): MNHEY, SMNVEV (reference sequence).

Only one count was recorded for this clone. The gene calls are TRBV5-5 and TRBJ1-1, with D perhaps TRBD1 (5 bases). Trimming removed 4 bases at V and 1 base at J, with 11 bases between. Per germline, CDR1 SGHKS and CDR2 YYEKEE (reference sequence). The CDR3 loop spans 14 amino acids. The CDR3 region is CASSPVGGNTEAFF. CDR3 bases: TGTGCCAGCAGCCCCGTGGGGGGGAACACTGAAGCTTTCTTT.

This rearrangement joins TRBV7-9 to TRBJ1-2, with 9 bases that match TRBD1. Germline V gives CDR1 SEHNR, CDR2 FQNEAQ (reference sequence). The CDR3 is made up of 14 amino acids. V lost 6 bases, J lost 3 bases, and 5 bases stayed unmatched. The CDR3 nucleotides are TGTGCCAGCAGTTCCGGGACAGGGTACTATGGCTACACCTTC. Its protein product is CASSSGTGYYGYTF.

The sample holds one count of this clone. This rearrangement joins TRBV13 to TRBJ1-2, with D perhaps matching TRBD1 (5 bases). Germline V gene data show CDR1 as PRHDT and CDR2 as FYEKMQ (reference sequence). The CDR3 length is 12 residues. The ends were cut back, 5 bases at V and 8 bases at J, with 12 bases in the middle. CDR3 bases: TGTGCCAGCAGCGCCCTCGGGGGGGGCTACACCTTC. This translates into CASSALGGGYTF. Complete variable domain (other parts from reference TRBV13 and TRBJ1-2): AAGVIQSPRHLIKEKRETATLKCYPIPRHDTVYWYQQGPGQDPQFLISFYEKMQSDKGSIPDRFSAQQFSDYHSELNMSSLELGDSALYFCASSALGGGYTFGSGTRLTVV.

The sample holds a few counts of this clone. J is TRBJ2-3 and V is TRBV5-5; a weak D match, TRBD2 (6 bases). V gave up 4 bases and J gave up 3 bases, with 6 bases separating them. The CDR3 totals 12 residues. The germline V gene encodes CDR1 SGHKS and CDR2 YYEKEE (reference sequence). The CDR3 DNA reads as TGTGCCAGCAGCGGGGGGACAGATACGCAGTATTTT. It yields the protein CASSGGTDTQYF.